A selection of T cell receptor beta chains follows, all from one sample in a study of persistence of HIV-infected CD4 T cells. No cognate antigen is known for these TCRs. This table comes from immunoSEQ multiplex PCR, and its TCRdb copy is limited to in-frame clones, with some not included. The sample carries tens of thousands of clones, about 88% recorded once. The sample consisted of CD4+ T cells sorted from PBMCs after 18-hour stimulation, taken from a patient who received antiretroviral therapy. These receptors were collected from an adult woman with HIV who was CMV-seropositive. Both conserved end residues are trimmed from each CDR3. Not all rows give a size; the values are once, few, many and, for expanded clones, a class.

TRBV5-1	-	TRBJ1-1	ASSLNSQEAF
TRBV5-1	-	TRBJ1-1	ASSRSGVPNTEAF
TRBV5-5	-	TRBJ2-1	ASSLAGSGVVEQF
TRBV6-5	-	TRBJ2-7	ASSLDRFPYEQY
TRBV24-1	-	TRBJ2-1	ATSLAGANGEQF
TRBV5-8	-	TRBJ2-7	ASRTSGVYEQY
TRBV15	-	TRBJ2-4	ATSRVRGSIQY
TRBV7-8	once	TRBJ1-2	ASSPELDYGYT
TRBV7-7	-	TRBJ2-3	ASSPGLAGADTQY
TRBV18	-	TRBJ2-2	ASSSATGELF
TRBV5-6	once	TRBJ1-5	ASSLAGRMGHQPQH
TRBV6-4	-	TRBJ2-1	ASSNIAGGGNEQF
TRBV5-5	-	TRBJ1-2	ASSSGGGRLYGYT
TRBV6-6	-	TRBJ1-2	ASSYPAVNGYT
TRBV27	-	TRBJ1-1	ASRKGTGITEAF
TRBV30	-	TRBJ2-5	AWRFGGVETQY
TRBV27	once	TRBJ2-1	ASSLAPGPGGNEQF
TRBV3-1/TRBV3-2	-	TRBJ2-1	ASSQDSRAVGEQF
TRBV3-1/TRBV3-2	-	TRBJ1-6	ASSVGQPNSPLH
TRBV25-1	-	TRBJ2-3	ASSGRDTQY
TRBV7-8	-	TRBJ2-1	ASSLYGLQTYNEQF
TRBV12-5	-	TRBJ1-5	ASGLVRDQPQH
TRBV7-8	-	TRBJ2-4	ASSIQGPAAKNIQY
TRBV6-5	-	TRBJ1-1	ASSYDRGNTEAF
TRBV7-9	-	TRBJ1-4	ASSPTGSHNNEKLF
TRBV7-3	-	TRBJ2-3	ASSTGPRGLGTDTQY
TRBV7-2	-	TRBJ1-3	ASSLWGPTGNTIY
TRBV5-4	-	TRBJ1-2	ASSLQGARWDGYT
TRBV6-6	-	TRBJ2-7	ASSRGGVSYEQY
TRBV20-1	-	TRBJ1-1	SASRQLITEAF
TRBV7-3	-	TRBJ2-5	ASSFAGATQY
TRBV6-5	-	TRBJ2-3	ASHLGSNTQY
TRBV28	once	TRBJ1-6	ASSPPRSYNSPLH
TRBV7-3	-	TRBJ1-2	ASSPSVTGGGYGYT
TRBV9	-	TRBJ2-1	ASSVVGGGASSEQF
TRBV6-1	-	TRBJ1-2	ASSEANSPNYGYT
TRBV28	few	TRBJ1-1	ASSVGNTEAF
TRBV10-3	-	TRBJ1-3	AISYRDRFQPGNTIY
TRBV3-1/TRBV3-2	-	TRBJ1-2	ASSQDKVYGYT
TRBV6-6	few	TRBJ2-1	ASRNDGNYNEQF
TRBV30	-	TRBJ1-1	AWRDSRGMNTEAF
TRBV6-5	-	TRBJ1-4	AGQSATNEKLF
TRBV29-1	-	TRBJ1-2	STGGIGGYT
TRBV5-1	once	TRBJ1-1	ASSLKGNTEAF